This T cell receptor beta chain originates from a study of T-cell memory formation after mild COVID-19. Study in general: Among the donors, TCR clusters were largely specific to each donor.

Each CDR3 protein is one row after TCRdb ran MiXCR on the 5' RACE reads. The sample lists about 290,000 distinct CDR3 sequences; more than 15% were seen once. The sequence derives from a man younger than 35 who had mild COVID-19 (a few samples of this study predate the infection). Cell type and time point are not known. Sequencing was done on a sample of PBMCs or a T cell subset sorted from them (not recorded which).

The CDR3 protein is CSARGSQGAGNEKLFF. The CDR3 DNA reads TGCAGTGCTAGAGGCAGCCAGGGGGCCGGTAATGAAAAACTGTTTTTT. The chain has TRBV20-1 and TRBJ1-4, with 8 bases that match TRBD1. V lost 1 base and J lost 4; bases outside the gene matches: 8. CDR3 size: 16 residues. CDR1 and CDR2 (germline): DFQATT, SNEGSKA (reference sequence).